This paragraph covers one T cell receptor (beta chain) sequence. The antigen remains unidentified. This entry belongs to a study of T-cell memory formation after mild COVID-19. Study-wide results and caveats: Memory cells collected pre-infection included some clones that later responded, suggesting cross-reactive memory joined. Contracting CD8+ clones were enriched in EMRA, CD4+ mainly in CM and EM.

This CDR3 spans 15 amino acids. CDR1 and CDR2 from the germline V gene are SGHRS and YFSETQ. Trimming removed 2 bases at V and 3 bases at J, with 14 bases between. cDNA libraries for TCR alpha and TCR beta, carrying sample barcodes and UMIs, came from 5'RACE with constant-segment primers. TCRdb itself ran the 5' RACE reads through MiXCR, one entry per CDR3 protein. The sample records fewer than 250,000 distinct CDR3 sequences, around 19% being singletons. The clonotype was recovered from an adult woman who had mild COVID-19 (a few samples of this study predate the infection). Cell type and time point are not known. Sequences were obtained from PBMCs or a T cell subset sorted from them (not recorded which). The V and J genes are TRBV5-1 and TRBJ2-5; TRBD2 is a possible D gene (6 bases). CDR3 sequence (DNA): TGCGCCAGCAGCTTTGCTCCCGGGACTGAAGAGACCCAGTACTTC. It encodes CASSFAPGTEETQYF.